The 17 T cell receptor beta chains listed next were all sequenced from one sample in a study of T cell repertoires in cytomegalovirus infection. TCRdb fed the reads into MiXCR, producing one record per CDR3 protein. This sample has more than 250,000 distinct CDR3 sequences, with 20% to 30% found just once. The antigens of these receptors remain unknown. Material: cultured PBMCs, obtained from culture after CMV antigen stimulation. These receptors all come from a human donor in good health (CMV status not recorded). Some clones in this sample may be carry-over from other donors' samples.

To note about this clonotype: Just one base apart from a much larger clone, this may be a read error. The V and J genes are TRBV28 and TRBJ1-2; a weak D match, TRBD1 (6 bases). The V end was cut by 5 bases, the J end by 7 bases, with 11 bases between. Germline-derived CDR1 and CDR2 are MDHEN and SYDVKM. This CDR3 spans 12 amino acids. The CDR3 sequence is CASSAGVRGYTF. Here the CDR3 DNA reads TGTGCCAGCAGTGCAGGGGTCCGTGGCTACACCTTC.

The chain joins TRBV29-1 to TRBJ2-6; D remains unclear. Germline V gene sequence: CDR1 SQVTM, CDR2 ANQGSEA. CDR3 size: 14 residues. V was clipped by 4 bases and J by 2 bases, with 9 bases between them. Here the CDR3 reads CSVVANAGANVLTF. The DNA for the CDR3 is TGCAGCGTTGTGGCGAATGCTGGGGCCAACGTCCTGACTTTC.

This clonotype was recorded many times. The genes are TRBV11-2 and TRBJ2-3, with 7 bases identical to TRBD1. Germline V gives CDR1 SGHAT, CDR2 FQNNGV. This CDR3 has 15 residues. V lost 3 bases, J lost 3 bases, and 6 bases stayed unmatched. The CDR3 protein is CASSFQIQGTDTQYF. CDR3 nucleotides: TGTGCCAGCAGCTTTCAGATACAGGGGACAGATACGCAGTATTTT. The variable domain in full, completed from reference TRBV11-2 and TRBJ2-3, reads EAGVAQSPRYKIIEKRQSVAFWCNPISGHATLYWYQQILGQGPKLLIQFQNNGVVDDSQLPKDRFSAERLKGVDSTLKIQPAKLEDSAVYLCASSFQIQGTDTQYFGPGTRLTVL.

As concerns this clonotype: At one of its ends the junction is not consistent with the germline gene, which may arise from a read error. The chain has TRBV19 and TRBJ2-1; 8 bases are a match to TRBD1. The CDR3 totals 16 residues. Germline V lookup: CDR1 LNHDA, CDR2 SQIVND (reference sequence). Here the CDR3 reads CASSIGSQGAYSEQFF. The CDR3 DNA reads as TGTGCCAGTAGTATCGGCTCGCAGGGGGCATACAGTGAGCAGTTCTTC.

The genes are TRBV7-2 and TRBJ2-5; D ambiguous. This CDR3 has 13 residues. Deletions cut 5 bases from V and 2 bases from J, with 9 bases between. Germline CDR1 SGHTA, CDR2 FQGNSA. CDR3 coding DNA: TGTGCCAGCAGCCGCTCGACGCAAGAGACCCAGTACTTC. It yields the protein CASSRSTQETQYF.

The V call is TRBV6-5, the J call TRBJ2-7; 8 nucleotides align to TRBD2. This CDR3 is built from 15 residues. Unmatched junction bases numbered 9, after V lost 8 bases and J lost 0 bases. In germline, CDR1 is MNHEY, CDR2 SVGAGI. The CDR3 reads CASGEGLAGSYEQYV. The CDR3 nucleotides are TGTGCCAGCGGAGAGGGGCTAGCGGGCTCCTACGAGCAGTACGTC.

This rearrangement joins TRBV15 to TRBJ1-6; D ambiguous. The CDR3 extends over 13 amino acids. Trimming removed 0 bases at V and 7 bases at J, with 4 bases between. Germline V gene sequence: CDR1 LNHNV, CDR2 YYDKDF (reference sequence). CDR3 residues: CATSRDRNSPLHF. As DNA, the CDR3 is TGTGCCACCAGCAGAGATAGGAATTCACCCCTCCACTTT.

This clonotype was observed a handful of times. The J gene is TRBJ2-1, the V gene TRBV4-2; no definite D call. The CDR3 spans 11 residues. V was cut by 7 bases and J by 6 bases, with 7 bases left in between. Germline-derived CDR1 and CDR2 are LGHNA and YNFKEQ. The CDR3 loop reads CASIHRNEQFF. CDR3 sequence (DNA): TGTGCCAGCATACATCGCAATGAGCAGTTCTTC.

This clonotype was counted many times. This chain connects TRBV3-1 to TRBJ2-3; TRBD2 might be the D (6 bases). The CDR3 runs 17 residues. In germline, CDR1 is LGHDT, CDR2 YNNKEL (reference sequence). Trimming left V 0 bases short and J 1 base short, with 14 bases between. CDR3 DNA sequence: TGTGCCAGCAGCCAAGATCAGGGAGGTGTCGGCACAGATACGCAGTATTTT. This gives the protein CASSQDQGGVGTDTQYF.

The rearrangement uses TRBV7-9 and TRBJ1-2; tentative D call: TRBD1 (5 bases). Per the germline V gene, CDR1 is SEHNR and CDR2 is FQNEAQ (reference sequence). The CDR3 consists of 16 residues. Trimming took off 5 bases at V and 4 bases at J, with 20 bases between the two ends. The CDR3 here is CASSPGLRMALYGYTF. The CDR3 DNA is TGTGCCAGCAGCCCGGGACTCCGGATGGCCCTCTATGGCTACACCTTC. Supplemented by reference TRBV7-9 and TRBJ1-2, the full variable domain reads DTGVSQNPRHKITKRGQNVTFRCDPISEHNRLYWYRQTLGQGPEFLTYFQNEAQLEKSRLLSDRFSAERPKGSFSTLEIQRTEQGDSAMYLCASSPGLRMALYGYTFGSGTRLTVV.

The chain joins TRBV6-2 or TRBV6-3 to TRBJ2-1; 11 bases match TRBD2. The V gene's germline CDR1 is MNHEY and CDR2 SVGEGT. The CDR3 runs to 15 residues. Unmatched junction bases numbered 4, after V lost 4 bases and J lost 5 bases. In DNA form, the CDR3 reads TGTGCCAGCAGTTCCACACTAGCGGGAGACAATGAGCAGTTCTTC. Residues: CASSSTLAGDNEQFF.

This clonotype was detected a few times. The chain recombines TRBV7-2 with TRBJ2-1, with 11 bases that match TRBD2. The V segment lost 5 bases and the J segment 4 bases; nucleotides outside the gene matches: 7. From germline, CDR1 is SGHTA and CDR2 FQGNSA. The CDR3 covers 16 residues. The CDR3 sequence is CASSPKLAGVYNEQFF. The DNA for the CDR3 is TGTGCCAGCAGCCCGAAACTAGCGGGGGTGTACAATGAGCAGTTCTTC.

This clonotype was seen ten or more times. The CDR3 is CASSPRFGQNEAFF. The DNA of the CDR3 is TGTGCCAGCAGCCCTAGGTTTGGACAGAATGAAGCTTTCTTT. The chain couples TRBV7-2 to TRBJ1-1; tentative D call: TRBD1 (6 bases). Germline assignment: CDR1 SGHTA and CDR2 FQGNSA. This CDR3 region has 14 residues. The V end lost 5 bases, the J end lost 7 bases, and 17 bases lay between the germline ends.

The CDR3 spells CASEDRWTGELFF. For the CDR3, the DNA is TGTGCCAGCGAGGACAGGTGGACCGGGGAGCTGTTTTTT. This chain links TRBV2 with TRBJ2-2, with 7 bases that match TRBD1. V lost 8 bases to trimming and J lost 5 bases; unmatched junction nucleotides: 5. CDR3 size: 13 residues. CDR1 is SNHLY, CDR2 FYNNEI, per germline.

This clonotype was found a few times. The CDR3 DNA sequence: TGTGCCAGCAGTTACGGCGGATTTTCTAACTATGGCTACACCTTC. This gives the protein CASSYGGFSNYGYTF. V gene TRBV6-2 or TRBV6-3 combines with J gene TRBJ1-2; no reliable D call. V was clipped by 2 bases and J by 0 bases, with 10 bases between them. Germline V gene data show CDR1 as MNHEY and CDR2 as SVGEGT. CDR3 length equals 15 residues.

The gene calls are TRBV6-1 and TRBJ2-7; D call uncertain. Trimming took 3 bases from V and 7 from J, leaving 10 bases between them. The CDR3 is 12 residues long. Looked up from germline, CDR1 is MNHNS and CDR2 is SASEGT. The DNA for the CDR3 is TGTGCCAGCAGTGACCAGTGGGGAGAGCAGTACGTC. Translating gives CASSDQWGEQYV.

The rearrangement joins TRBV20-1 to TRBJ2-7, with 10 nucleotides matching TRBD2. Germline values: CDR1 DFQATT, CDR2 SNEGSKA (reference sequence). V lost 0 bases to trimming and J lost 6 bases; unmatched junction nucleotides: 5. This CDR3 has 14 residues. The CDR3: CSARDSGRLSEQYV. The CDR3 DNA is TGCAGTGCTAGAGATAGCGGGAGGTTGTCCGAGCAGTACGTC.